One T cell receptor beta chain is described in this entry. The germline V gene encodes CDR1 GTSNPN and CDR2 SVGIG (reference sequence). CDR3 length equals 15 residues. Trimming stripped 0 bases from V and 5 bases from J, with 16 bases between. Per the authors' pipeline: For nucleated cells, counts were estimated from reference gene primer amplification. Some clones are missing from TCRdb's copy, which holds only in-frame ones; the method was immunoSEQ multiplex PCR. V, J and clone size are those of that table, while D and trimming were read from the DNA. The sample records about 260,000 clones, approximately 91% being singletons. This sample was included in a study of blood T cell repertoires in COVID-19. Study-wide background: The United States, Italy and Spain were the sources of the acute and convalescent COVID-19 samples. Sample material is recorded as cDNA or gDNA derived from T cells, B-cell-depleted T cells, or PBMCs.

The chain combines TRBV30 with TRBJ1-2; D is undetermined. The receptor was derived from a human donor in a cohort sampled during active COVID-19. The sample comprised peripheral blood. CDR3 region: CAWSVLVSLTYGYTF. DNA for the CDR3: TGTGCCTGGAGTGTACTGGTTTCTTTAACGTATGGCTACACCTTC. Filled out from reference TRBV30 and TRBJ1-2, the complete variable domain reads SQTIHQWPATLVQPVGSPLSLECTVEGTSNPNLYWYRQAAGRGLQLLFYSVGIGQISSEVPQNLSASRPQDRQFILSSKKLLLSDSGFYLCAWSVLVSLTYGYTFGSGTRLTVV.